Listed here is a single TCR beta chain. This sample stems from a study of T cells in Graves' hyperthyroidism and ophthalmopathy. V trimming: 10 bases; J trimming: 8 bases; junction bases outside the gene matches: 11. The germline V gene has CDR1 MDHEN and CDR2 SYDVKM. This CDR3 has 13 residues. TCR beta CDR3 regions were amplified from RNA transcripts. First-round RT-PCR with HTBI primers amplified the TCR CDR3 region. Each CDR3 protein is one row after TCRdb ran MiXCR on the multiplex PCR reads. The sample lists 550,000 to 650,000 distinct CDR3 sequences, roughly 14% occurring once. Patients aged 18 to 65 had newly diagnosed hyperthyroidism lasting under 2 months. It was uncontrolled infection, other autoimmune disease, pregnancy or lactation that excluded patients. Diagnoses rested on clinical symptoms, serum thyroxine and TRAb, thyroid ultrasound and orbital computed tomography.

Sequencing was done on a sample of blood. The sequence was obtained from a woman aged 25-40 years with Graves' hyperthyroidism that later progressed to Graves' ophthalmopathy. V is TRBV28 and J is TRBJ1-1; 9 nucleotides line up with TRBD1. CDR3: CATRRQGGQEAFF. The CDR3 DNA sequence: TGTGCCACCCGAAGACAGGGGGGTCAAGAAGCTTTCTTT.